This record concerns one T cell receptor (beta chain) sequence. Its target is not known. Assay used: immunoSEQ multiplex PCR; TCRdb lists only in-frame clones, some missing. Of fewer than 80,000 clones detected, 91% appear once; the ten largest clones hold roughly 14%. This entry belongs to a study of OX40 agonist ivuxolimab in advanced cancers. Study-wide findings and caveats: What antigens the expanded peripheral T cells recognized was never established.

This CDR3 has 20 residues. The ends lost 0 bases at V and 9 bases at J; junction bases unmatched: 16. The germline CDR1 and CDR2 sequences are LGHNA and YSLEER. Patients had blood sampled at baseline and again on cycle 4 day 1 and cycle 7 day 1. This chain uses TRBV4-3 with TRBJ2-1; 14 bases map to TRBD2. The sequence came from an adult with an advanced solid tumor such as melanoma, head and neck, liver or kidney cancer. The input for sequencing was CD4+ or CD8+ T cells sorted from blood, taken in a trial of the OX40 agonist ivuxolimab. CDR3 in DNA: TGCGCCAGCAGCCAAGAAAAGACTAGCGGGAGGGCCGGACGGATTACTGAGCAGTTCTTC. Translation: CASSQEKTSGRAGRITEQFF.